This TCR beta chain is drawn from a study of cytomegalovirus exposure and HLA in healthy donors. Researchers ran the PCR with 60 Vbeta and 13 Jbeta primers. In the authors' workflow: Some 10 million of the 80 million or so unique TCR beta chains counted in a later analysis were shared. Sequencing used immunoSEQ multiplex PCR; TCRdb keeps in-frame clones, though not all of them. That table furnishes V, J and clone size, whereas the DNA furnished D and trimming. This table has 150,000 to 200,000 clones, more than 70% appearing once. Study results and limitations: Analyzed later, most CMV-associated TCR beta chains appeared HLA-restricted. There was a cluster of highly shared sequence variants that was likely a sequencing artifact. As immune exposure information, only CMV serostatus was available.

This CDR3 is built from 11 residues. The germline V gene encodes CDR1 MDHEN and CDR2 SYDVKM. V gave up 3 bases and J gave up 3 bases, with 3 bases separating them. In regard to this clone: Its antigen is unknown.

This sequence originates from a male donor in good health and CMV-seronegative. The chain uses TRBV28 and TRBJ2-7; D is ambiguous. The sample taken for sequencing was PBMCs. DNA of the CDR3: TGTGCCAGCAGTTTCTTCTACGAGCAGTACTTC. Its protein is CASSFFYEQYF.